This note documents a single T cell receptor beta chain sequence. No cognate antigen has been identified for it. One base away there is no much larger clone; base qualities are not given. The CDR3 measures 14 amino acids from cysteine to phenylalanine. Only the CDR3 DNA stays, 42 bases, in frame from base 1. The germline V gene provides CDR1 SGHTA and CDR2 FQGNSA. Cut back by 1 base and 2 bases, the V and J ends lie 7 bases apart. The label giving this sample's treatment or condition can be read as: live attenuated yellow fever vaccine strain. At each blood-draw timepoint, two biological replicates of bulk PBMCs were obtained. A standard Ficoll-Paque protocol was used to isolate PBMCs from peripheral blood. RNA was extracted with TriZol from bulk PBMCs, CD4 and CD8 fractions, and dextramer-positive and dextramer-negative fractions. The data were taken from a study of T cells after yellow fever vaccination (dated by TCRdb to about 2019). At the level of the whole study: The SMART-Seq v4 Ultra Low Input RNA kit was used to prepare libraries from fractions with low cell numbers. To follow T-cell clones before and after primary and booster YFV17D yellow fever vaccination, bulk TCR alpha and beta repertoires were sequenced over time. Two healthy male donors made up the cohort, one aged 18 to 30 years and the other aged 30 to 39 years. Blood was collected at multiple timepoints before and after primary and secondary immunization, and bulk PBMC replicates and cell subsets were isolated.

TCR cDNA was synthesized by 5'RACE template switching, which introduced a universal primer site and unique molecular identifiers. cDNA synthesis was primed from both the TCR alpha and TCR beta constant segments. Libraries were amplified in two PCR steps, with sample barcodes and sequencing adapters added in the second step. Sequencing of libraries was performed on Illumina HiSeq 2500 (2x100 bp) or NovaSeq (2x150 bp). Per the original workflow: MIGEC handled demultiplexing of reads and collapsing into UMI consensus sequences, while MiXCR performed V(D)J alignment. Clonotypes responding to the vaccine were identified with edgeR on replicate PBMC samples, with the criteria of FDR below 0.01 and a log2 fold change above 5 up to day 15. Each bulk clonotype was labeled CD4 or CD8 based on which sequenced repertoire, CD4 or CD8, contained the clonotype at higher abundance. Using fastp at Q25 and MiXCR, TCRdb reprocessed the public reads and kept productive beta chains. Rows matching on CDR3 protein sequence are summarized as one entry with the most common DNA and genes. It is TCRdb's table, rather than the study itself, that gives the V and J calls and clone size. This sample gives under 550,000 distinct CDR3 sequences in total; roughly a fifth of them show up just once. In total, the top ten clones hold around 17% of the sample.

What the work shows at the level of the full study, not this receptor alone: Compared with the primary T-cell response, the secondary T-cell response was weaker but faster, peaking on day 5 rather than day 15. Only a couple of donors were included in the study, so the extent to which the findings can be generalized is limited. Computational filtering was required because FACS-sorted repertoires could contain abundant contaminating clonotypes from the bulk population. A small fraction of clonotypes showed up in both the CD4 and CD8 compartments, probably as a result of convergent recombination. Most clones expanded after primary vaccination (approximately 96% of CD4 and 70% to 90% of CD8) were re-detected after the booster, suggesting that broad memory maintenance occurred.

The receptor chain draws on TRBV7-2 and TRBJ2-3; the D gene is unclear. This TCR was recovered from a young man who received the YFV17D yellow fever vaccine. The sample here was PBMCs, taken roughly 20 days after the first yellow fever vaccination. The CDR3 reads CASSLDWNTDTQYF. The DNA is as follows: TGTGCCAGCAGCTTAGACTGGAACACAGATACGCAGTATTTT.